One and the same sample provided the 15 T cell receptor beta chains below, sequenced in a study of T-cell reconstitution after alpha-beta-depleted transplantation in children. Unique molecular identifiers were incorporated into the prepared TCRbeta library. TCRdb used MiXCR to reprocess the PCR reads, holding one entry per CDR3 protein. The sample lists 90,000 to 100,000 distinct CDR3 sequences, 12% seen once, with around 13% in the top ten. The sequences come from PBMCs from the stem cell graft donor, collected from the stem cell graft. These receptors came from a human donor who donated a stem cell graft to a child with inherited bone marrow failure.

This clonotype has ten or more counts. V is TRBV5-5 and J is TRBJ2-1; D is perhaps TRBD1 (6 bases). V shed 2 bases and J shed 6 bases, with 18 bases lying between them. Germline V gene data show CDR1 as SGHKS and CDR2 as YYEKEE (reference sequence). This CDR3 spans 16 amino acids. The CDR3 here is CASSFVVQGTFNEQFF. The CDR3 DNA reads as TGTGCCAGCAGCTTTGTGGTGCAGGGGACCTTCAATGAGCAGTTCTTC.

This clonotype was seen at least ten times. J is TRBJ1-1 and V is TRBV25-1; D not resolved. Germline-derived CDR1 and CDR2 are MGHDK and SYGVNS. Trimming shortened V by 0 bases and J by 4 bases, and 9 bases separated the two germline ends. CDR3 length: 14 amino acids. CDR3 sequence: CASSEYQEGTEAFF. CDR3 sequence (DNA): TGTGCCAGCAGTGAATATCAGGAGGGCACTGAAGCTTTCTTT.

This clonotype occurred many times. The chain uses TRBV9 and TRBJ1-5; D call uncertain. The length of the CDR3 is 15 residues. Deletions cut 0 bases from V and 3 bases from J, with 10 bases between. The V gene's germline CDR1 is SGDLS and CDR2 YYNGEE. The chain's CDR3 is CASSVEGGFNQPQHF. CDR3 in DNA: TGTGCCAGCAGCGTAGAGGGAGGGTTCAATCAGCCCCAGCATTTT.

This clonotype has a count of ten or more. V usage is TRBV7-2 and J usage is TRBJ2-7; maybe TRBD2 (6 bases). This CDR3 has 14 amino acids. From germline, CDR1 is SGHTA and CDR2 FQGNSA. With 4 bases removed from V and 5 bases from J, the gap between germline ends came to 15 bases. CDR3 in DNA: TGTGCCAGCAGCTCGATCGGGAGAGAACACGAGCAGTACTTC. Its translation: CASSSIGREHEQYF.

This clonotype appeared many times. This chain connects TRBV7-2 to TRBJ2-3; D is unresolved. The ends were cut back, 0 bases at V and 0 bases at J, with 10 bases in the middle. Germline V lookup: CDR1 SGHTA, CDR2 FQGNSA. The CDR3 runs to 16 residues. As DNA, the CDR3 is TGTGCCAGCAGCTTAGCGGCGGCAGTTAGCACAGATACGCAGTATTTT. Translation gives CASSLAAAVSTDTQYF. Together with reference TRBV7-2 and TRBJ2-3, the CDR3 gives the full variable domain: GAGVSQSPSNKVTEKGKDVELRCDPISGHTALYWYRQSLGQGLEFLIYFQGNSAPDKSGLPSDRFSAERTGGSVSTLTIQRTQQEDSAVYLCASSLAAAVSTDTQYFGPGTRLTVL.

To note about this clonotype: A junction boundary mismatches the germline segment, possibly from a read error. This rearrangement joins TRBV28 to TRBJ2-7; D gene unclear. This CDR3 region has 12 residues. In germline, CDR1 is MDHEN, CDR2 SYDVKM. The DNA of the CDR3 is TGTGCCAGCAGTTTGGCCCGTTACGAGCATTACTTC. Translating it yields CASSLARYEHYF.

This clonotype was recorded many times. The chain links TRBV15 to TRBJ1-2, with unresolved D. CDR1 LNHNV and CDR2 YYDKDF come from the germline V gene (reference sequence). CDR3 length: 13 residues. Trimming removed 0 bases from V and 3 bases from J, with 5 bases in between. The DNA of the CDR3 is TGTGCCACCAGCAGAGACTTGGACTATGGCTACACCTTC. This gives the protein CATSRDLDYGYTF.

This clonotype was counted at least ten times. The chain has TRBV7-9 and TRBJ1-4; 7 bases fit TRBD1. There are 15 residues in the CDR3. Per the germline V gene, CDR1 is SEHNR and CDR2 is FQNEAQ (reference sequence). Trimming took 4 bases from V and 4 from J; bases not matched to a gene: 6. CDR3 residues: CASSSARDSNEKLFF. The CDR3 DNA reads as TGTGCCAGCAGCTCCGCCCGGGACAGTAATGAAAAACTGTTTTTT.

This clonotype was observed at least ten times. CDR3 sequence (DNA): TGTGCCAGCAGTTTAGCCGACAGGGGGGTGTTCTTC. Amino acids: CASSLADRGVFF. V gene TRBV12-3 or TRBV12-4 combines with J gene TRBJ2-1, with 9 nucleotides matching TRBD1. This CDR3 comprises 12 residues. J gave up 15 bases and V 0 bases, and 3 bases lay outside the gene matches.

This clonotype was recorded many times. This sequence joins TRBV20-1 and TRBJ2-3; D is possibly TRBD1 (6 bases). V lost 8 bases and J 3 bases, leaving 15 bases between the germline ends. Per germline, CDR1 DFQATT and CDR2 SNEGSKA (reference sequence). The CDR3 contains 13 residues. The CDR3 region is CSSSGEVTDTQYF. The CDR3 region has the DNA TGCAGTTCTTCAGGGGAAGTAACAGATACGCAGTATTTT.

The rearrangement uses TRBV30 and TRBJ2-1, with 9 nucleotides matching TRBD2. V shed 2 bases, J shed 6 bases, and the junction held 5 bases outside the gene matches. CDR1 and CDR2 from the germline V gene are GTSNPN and SVGIG (reference sequence). CDR3 size: 14 residues. The CDR3 coding sequence is TGTGCCTGGAGTCTTCTAGCGGGAACCAATGAGCAGTTCTTC. Translating it yields CAWSLLAGTNEQFF.

This rearrangement joins TRBV18 to TRBJ1-6; the D gene is possibly TRBD1 (5 bases). From germline, CDR1 is KGHSH and CDR2 LQKENI. The V end was cut by 4 bases, the J end by 6 bases, with 13 bases between. The CDR3 contains 15 residues. The CDR3 DNA is TGTGCCAGCTCACTCTCGGGACCGATTAATTCACCCCTCCACTTT. It codes for CASSLSGPINSPLHF.

The sample holds many counts of this clonotype. The chain couples TRBV5-1 to TRBJ2-5; possibly TRBD2 for D (6 bases). V was cut by 3 bases and J by 1 base, with 7 bases left in between. Germline V lookup: CDR1 SGHRS, CDR2 YFSETQ. The length of the CDR3 is 13 residues. The chain's CDR3 is CASSWDSQETQYF. The CDR3 DNA reads as TGCGCCAGCAGCTGGGACTCCCAAGAGACCCAGTACTTC. The full variable domain, its missing parts supplied by reference TRBV5-1 and TRBJ2-5, is KAGVTQTPRYLIKTRGQQVTLSCSPISGHRSVSWYQQTPGQGLQFLFEYFSETQRNKGNFPGRFSGRQFSNSRSEMNVSTLELGDSALYLCASSWDSQETQYFGPGTRLLVL.

This clonotype was found many times. The chain combines TRBV13 with TRBJ1-4; 8 nucleotides line up with TRBD1. CDR1 and CDR2 (germline): PRHDT, FYEKMQ (reference sequence). Trimming cost V 5 bases and J 0 bases; bases outside gene matches: 8. The CDR3 length is 17 residues. The CDR3 nucleotides read TGTGCCAGCAGCCAGGGGACAGGCATCGCAACTAATGAAAAACTGTTTTTT. Protein sequence: CASSQGTGIATNEKLFF.

The V and J genes are TRBV7-9 and TRBJ1-1; D is uncertain. Trimming pared 3 bases from V and 1 base from J, leaving 9 bases between. CDR1 SEHNR and CDR2 FQNEAQ come from the germline V gene (reference sequence). The CDR3 totals 14 residues. Written as DNA, the CDR3 is TGTGCCAGCAGCTTCCCGCGGTCGAACACTGAAGCTTTCTTT. Protein product: CASSFPRSNTEAFF.